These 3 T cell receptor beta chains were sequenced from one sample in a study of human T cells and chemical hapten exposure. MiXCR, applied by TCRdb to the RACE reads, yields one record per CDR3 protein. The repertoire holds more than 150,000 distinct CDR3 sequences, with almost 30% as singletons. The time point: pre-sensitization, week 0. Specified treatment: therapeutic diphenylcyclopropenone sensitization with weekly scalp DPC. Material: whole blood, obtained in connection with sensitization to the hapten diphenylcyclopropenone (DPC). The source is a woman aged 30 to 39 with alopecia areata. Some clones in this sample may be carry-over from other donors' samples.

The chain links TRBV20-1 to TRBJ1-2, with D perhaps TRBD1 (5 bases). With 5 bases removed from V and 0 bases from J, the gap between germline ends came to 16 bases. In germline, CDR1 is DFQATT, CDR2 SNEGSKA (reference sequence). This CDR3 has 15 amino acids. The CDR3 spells CSAVGWGSTNYGYTF. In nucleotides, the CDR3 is TGCAGTGCTGTGGGCTGGGGGAGCACTAACTATGGCTACACCTTC.

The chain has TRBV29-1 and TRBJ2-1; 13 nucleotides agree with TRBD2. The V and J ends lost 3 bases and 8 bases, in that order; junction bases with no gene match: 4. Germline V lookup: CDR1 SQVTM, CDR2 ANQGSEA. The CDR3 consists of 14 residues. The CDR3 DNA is TGCAGCGTTGAGACTAGCGGGAGGAGGGATGAGCAGTTCTTC. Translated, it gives CSVETSGRRDEQFF.

For the CDR3, the DNA is TGCAGTGCTAGTACCAGCGGGAGGAATGAGCAGTTCTTC. As protein: CSASTSGRNEQFF. V and J are TRBV20-1 and TRBJ2-1, with 9 bases that match TRBD2. Germline V gene sequence: CDR1 DFQATT, CDR2 SNEGSKA (reference sequence). The CDR3 runs to 13 residues. The V and J ends lost 3 bases and 7 bases, in that order; junction bases with no gene match: 4.